The 18 T cell receptor beta chains below come from one sample, sequenced in a study of cytomegalovirus exposure and HLA in healthy donors. The repertoire was sequenced with immunoSEQ multiplex PCR; TCRdb's copy has only in-frame clones and lacks some. The table shows 150,000 to 200,000 clones, with 85% occurring only once. The material sequenced was PBMCs. Receptor source: a man in his late teens or twenties in good health and CMV-seropositive.

The rearrangement links TRBV28 to TRBJ1-4; no firm D call. Germline CDR1 MDHEN, CDR2 SYDVKM. The V end was cut by 4 bases, the J end by 6 bases, with 12 bases between. This CDR3 has 14 residues. The CDR3 sequence: CASSSDLDYEKLFF. The CDR3 nucleotides read TGTGCCAGCAGTTCGGACTTGGACTATGAAAAACTGTTTTTT.

The chain combines TRBV2 with TRBJ2-2; D call uncertain. CDR1 is SNHLY and CDR2 is FYNNEI in the germline V gene. The CDR3 spans 14 residues. V was pared by 7 bases and J by 2 bases, with 11 bases between. CDR3 coding DNA: TGTGCCAGCACTTATCGTCGTAACACCGGGGAGCTGTTTTTT. Its protein product is CASTYRRNTGELFF.

The CDR3 coding sequence is TGTGCCAGCAGCCCAGAGGACAGGTTCGATGGCTACACCTTC. Translation: CASSPEDRFDGYTF. The chain is built from TRBV13 and TRBJ1-2; TRBD1 aligns across 7 bases. The CDR3 is 14 amino acids. CDR1 is PRHDT, CDR2 FYEKMQ, per germline (reference sequence). V was pared by 5 bases and J by 6 bases, with 9 bases of the junction left unmatched.

The rearrangement joins TRBV5-4 to TRBJ2-2; 11 nucleotides match TRBD2. This CDR3 contains 16 residues. CDR1 is SGHNT and CDR2 is YYREEE in the germline V gene (reference sequence). The V gene end was trimmed by 4 bases and the J gene end by 4 bases; junction bases not matched to a gene: 6. The CDR3: CASSLSGRGGTGELFF. The CDR3 coding sequence is TGTGCCAGCAGCCTTAGCGGGAGGGGAGGCACCGGGGAGCTGTTTTTT.

The chain joins TRBV6-5 to TRBJ1-5, with 8 bases fitting TRBD1. Germline CDR1 is MNHEY and CDR2 is SVGAGI. The CDR3 contains 13 residues. J was trimmed by 6 bases and V by 6 bases; bases with no gene match: 4. The CDR3 sequence: CASSPTGGQPQHF. CDR3 sequence (DNA): TGTGCCAGCAGCCCCACAGGGGGTCAGCCCCAGCATTTT.

The V and J genes are TRBV7-3 and TRBJ2-2, with 9 bases that match TRBD1. The CDR3 totals 16 residues. J gave up 2 bases and V 3 bases, and 4 bases lay outside the gene matches. Germline V CDR1 and CDR2: SGHTA, FQGTGA. The CDR3 nucleotides are TGTGCCAGCAGCTTTATAACAGGGGGCAACACCGGGGAGCTGTTTTTT. Its protein product is CASSFITGGNTGELFF.

This clone was detected only once. V usage is TRBV7-9 and J usage is TRBJ2-7, with TRBD1 identical over 10 bases. CDR3 length: 17 amino acids. CDR1 and CDR2 from the germline V gene are SEHNR and FQNEAQ (reference sequence). Trimming took 4 bases from V and 6 from J; bases not matched to a gene: 15. The chain's CDR3 is CASSCSIFRDRGGEQYF. CDR3 in DNA: TGTGCCAGCAGCTGCTCCATATTTCGGGACAGGGGAGGCGAGCAGTACTTC.

As for this clone: The sample holds other DNA sequences that translate to the same CDR3. The chain is built from TRBV19 and TRBJ2-7; TRBD1 is a possible D gene (7 bases). Germline V gene sequence: CDR1 LNHDA, CDR2 SQIVND (reference sequence). The CDR3 runs 14 residues. Trimming removed 5 bases at V and 1 base at J, with 12 bases between. CDR3 sequence: CASSLAGGSYEQYF. The DNA of the CDR3 is TGTGCCAGTAGTTTGGCAGGGGGGTCCTACGAGCAGTACTTC.

The chain uses TRBV5-6 and TRBJ2-7, with 9 bases identical to TRBD1. The CDR3 spans 14 residues. The germline V gene encodes CDR1 SGHDT and CDR2 YYEEEE. V shed 4 bases, J shed 4 bases, and the junction held 6 bases outside the gene matches. The CDR3 DNA sequence: TGTGCCAGCAGCCCCCCGGGACAGGGTTACGAGCAGTACTTC. This gives the protein CASSPPGQGYEQYF.

This chain joins TRBV6-5 and TRBJ2-5; 10 nucleotides agree with TRBD1. CDR3 length equals 14 residues. CDR1 is MNHEY, CDR2 SVGAGI, per germline. After removal of 6 bases from V and 5 bases from J, the junction contained 6 bases not matched to a gene. The DNA of the CDR3 is TGTGCCAGCAGAGGGACAGGGGATGTTGAGACCCAGTACTTC. It encodes CASRGTGDVETQYF.

The J gene is TRBJ2-7, the V gene TRBV28; 13 bases fit TRBD2. J was trimmed by 7 bases and V by 5 bases; bases with no gene match: 14. Germline CDR1 reads MDHEN; CDR2 reads SYDVKM. There are 17 residues in the CDR3. The chain's CDR3 is CASSIGLAGVLTGEQYF. The DNA of the CDR3 is TGTGCCAGCAGTATTGGACTAGCGGGAGTGCTTACGGGGGAGCAGTACTTC.

V usage is TRBV4-1 and J usage is TRBJ2-7; 9 bases map to TRBD1. This CDR3 has 14 amino acids. Germline CDR1 MGHRA, CDR2 YSYEKL. V lost 5 bases and J lost 7; bases outside the gene matches: 9. The CDR3 DNA is TGCGCCAGCAGCTTAGGACAGGGGACGAGTGAGCAGTACTTC. This translates into CASSLGQGTSEQYF.

V gene TRBV27 combines with J gene TRBJ1-2; perhaps TRBD1 as D (6 bases). CDR3 size: 13 residues. V dropped 3 bases and J dropped 5 bases, with 10 bases sitting between them. Germline loops: CDR1 MNHEY, CDR2 SMNVEV (reference sequence). Written as DNA, the CDR3 is TGTGCCAGCAGTTTCACAGGGAGATATGGCTACACCTTC. Translation gives CASSFTGRYGYTF.

The genes are TRBV7-8 and TRBJ2-2; TRBD2 agrees at 11 bases. The germline V gene encodes CDR1 SGHVS and CDR2 FQNEAQ. The CDR3 loop spans 16 amino acids. V was clipped by 2 bases and J by 7 bases; unmatched bases: 6. CDR3 region: CASSLIAGGQGGELFF. Written as DNA, the CDR3 is TGTGCCAGCAGCTTAATAGCGGGGGGGCAGGGCGGGGAGCTGTTTTTT.

The chain has TRBV28 and TRBJ1-1, with D possibly TRBD1 on 6 matching bases. CDR3 size: 12 residues. Per the germline V gene, CDR1 is MDHEN and CDR2 is SYDVKM. Trimming left V 5 bases short and J 6 bases short, with 10 bases between. This CDR3 reads CASSLNRAEAFF. Written as DNA, the CDR3 is TGTGCCAGCAGTCTCAACAGGGCTGAAGCTTTCTTT.

The genes are TRBV11-2 and TRBJ1-1; 9 bases match TRBD1. Unmatched junction bases numbered 5, after V lost 0 bases and J lost 3 bases. Germline lookup yields CDR1 SGHAT and CDR2 FQNNGV. This CDR3 has 16 residues. The CDR3 is CASSLDTGGADTEAFF. The CDR3 DNA is TGTGCCAGCAGCTTAGACACAGGGGGCGCCGACACTGAAGCTTTCTTT.

The chain links TRBV18 to TRBJ2-7, with D possibly matching TRBD1 (6 bases). The CDR3 runs 14 residues. Germline CDR1 and CDR2: KGHSH and LQKENI. V was pared by 2 bases and J by 3 bases, with 11 bases between. The CDR3 sequence is CASSPTSGDYEQYF. The CDR3 DNA reads TGTGCCAGCTCACCAACCTCAGGGGACTACGAGCAGTACTTC.

As concerns this clone: The sample carries other DNA sequences with the same CDR3. V usage is TRBV13 and J usage is TRBJ2-5, with D uncertain. Trimming took off 0 bases at V and 4 bases at J, with 3 bases between the two ends. Germline-derived CDR1 and CDR2 are PRHDT and FYEKMQ (reference sequence). The CDR3 runs 12 residues. CDR3 residues: CASSLGRETQYF. As DNA, the CDR3 is TGTGCCAGCAGCTTAGGGAGAGAGACCCAGTACTTC.